Here is one TCR beta chain with its context. This specimen belongs to a study of blood T cell repertoires in COVID-19. Study context: T cells, B-cell-depleted T cells, or PBMCs supplied cDNA or gDNA.

In the original analysis: Amplification from reference gene primers served as the basis for estimated nucleated cell counts. Assay used: immunoSEQ multiplex PCR; TCRdb lists only in-frame clones, some missing. The V and J calls and clone size are taken from that table; D and trimming were inferred from the DNA. The sample has some 220,000 clones, around 80% seen once; the top ten hold 5.1%. The CDR3 is 18 residues long. Germline V CDR1 and CDR2: SEHNR, FQNEAQ (reference sequence). The V gene end was trimmed by 1 base and the J gene end by 5 bases; junction bases not matched to a gene: 9. The receptor comes from an older woman who had recovered from COVID-19. The sequenced material came from peripheral blood. V usage is TRBV7-9 and J usage is TRBJ2-1; 12 bases agree with TRBD2. The CDR3 is CASSLGWASGGANNEQFF. In DNA, the CDR3 is TGTGCCAGCAGCTTAGGTTGGGCTAGCGGGGGGGCCAACAATGAGCAGTTCTTC.